This passage covers 14 T cell receptor beta chains from one sample sequenced in a study of blood T cell repertoires in COVID-19 (dated by TCRdb to between 2020 and 2021). The receptor library was made with the immunoSEQ multiplex PCR assay. TCRdb limited this immuneACCESS table to in-frame rearrangements with V and J called. A share of clones is missing; checked studies link under half to unresolved V genes, and the rest is unexplained. Within this sample are 65,000 to 75,000 clones, with approximately 80% of them counted one time only. 15% of the sample lies in the top ten. What was sequenced was peripheral blood. All receptors come from a human donor in a cohort sampled during active COVID-19.

A word on this clone: The junction departs from the called germline gene at one end, perhaps through a read error. This sequence joins TRBV4-2 and TRBJ1-3; 10 nucleotides align to TRBD1. Germline V gene sequence: CDR1 LGHNA, CDR2 YNFKEQ. The CDR3 spans 17 residues. The CDR3 is CVSRRRGQGVTGNTIYF. The CDR3 bases are TGTGTCAGCAGGAGGCGAGGACAGGGGGTTACTGGAAACACCATATATTTT.

The chain employs TRBV11-1 and TRBJ2-1; TRBD2 aligns across 12 bases. Germline trimming cut 0 bases from V and 7 bases from J; bases unmatched to any gene: 4. The CDR3 runs 16 residues. The V gene's germline CDR1 is SGHAT and CDR2 FQDESV (reference sequence). CDR3 amino acids: CASSLATSGSGNEQFF. Here the CDR3 DNA reads TGTGCCAGCAGCTTAGCGACTAGCGGGAGCGGGAATGAGCAGTTCTTC.

This clone was detected only once. This chain connects TRBV6-5 to TRBJ2-7; 7 positions match TRBD2. Germline lookup yields CDR1 MNHEY and CDR2 SVGAGI. This CDR3 has 14 amino acids. V shed 7 bases and J 3 bases; nucleotides not matched to a gene: 9. The DNA of the CDR3 is TGTGCCAGCACTTTCGCGGGAGCCGGCTACGAGCAGTACTTC. This encodes CASTFAGAGYEQYF.

The gene calls are TRBV2 and TRBJ2-1; D perhaps matches TRBD2 (5 bases). Trimming took 7 bases from V and 4 from J, leaving 14 bases between them. Germline CDR1 reads SNHLY; CDR2 reads FYNNEI. This CDR3 spans 14 amino acids. CDR3 sequence: CASTQLDPYNEQFF. For the CDR3, the DNA is TGTGCCAGCACCCAACTAGATCCTTACAATGAGCAGTTCTTC.

The genes are TRBV18 and TRBJ2-1, with D possibly being TRBD2 (5 bases). Germline CDR1 reads KGHSH; CDR2 reads LQKENI. Deletions cut 2 bases from V and 2 bases from J, with 7 bases between. The CDR3 runs 14 residues. The CDR3 DNA sequence: TGTGCCAGCTCACCAAGCGGTACCTACAATGAGCAGTTCTTC. It is translated as CASSPSGTYNEQFF. The full variable domain, its missing parts supplied by reference TRBV18 and TRBJ2-1, is NAGVMQNPRHLVRRRGQEARLRCSPMKGHSHVYWYRQLPEEGLKFMVYLQKENIIDESGMPKERFSAEFPKEGPSILRIQQVVRGDSAAYFCASSPSGTYNEQFFGPGTRLTVL.

Only a few counts were recorded for this clone. The gene calls are TRBV6-5 and TRBJ2-1; 8 bases align to TRBD2. The V gene end was trimmed by 5 bases and the J gene end by 8 bases; junction bases not matched to a gene: 8. The CDR3 is made up of 14 amino acids. CDR1 and CDR2 (germline): MNHEY, SVGAGI. CDR3 protein: CASSPGTSVHEQFF. DNA for the CDR3: TGTGCCAGCAGTCCCGGGACTAGTGTCCATGAGCAGTTCTTC.

The V and J genes are TRBV28 and TRBJ1-6; 9 bases are a match to TRBD1. Germline assignment: CDR1 MDHEN and CDR2 SYDVKM. CDR3 length: 15 amino acids. The J segment lost 11 bases and the V segment lost 5 bases, leaving 10 bases of the junction unmatched. CDR3 in DNA: TGTGCCAGCAGTGGGGGACAGGGCCTGACGGCACCCCTCCACTTT. This sequence encodes CASSGGQGLTAPLHF.

The gene calls are TRBV30 and TRBJ2-1, with 13 bases lining up with TRBD2. With 7 bases clipped from V and 6 bases from J, the junction kept 6 bases outside the gene matches. Germline-derived CDR1 and CDR2 are GTSNPN and SVGIG (reference sequence). The CDR3 has 14 amino acids. CDR3 nucleotide sequence: TGTGCCTCAAGCGGACTAGCGGGAGTCAATGAGCAGTTCTTC. Translation: CASSGLAGVNEQFF.

The chain combines TRBV2 with TRBJ2-5; TRBD2 matches 9 bases. CDR1 SNHLY and CDR2 FYNNEI come from the germline V gene. The CDR3 totals 15 residues. J was trimmed by 5 bases and V by 3 bases; bases with no gene match: 7. Here the CDR3 DNA reads TGTGCCAGCAGTGATTTGACTAGCGGAGGGGAGACCCAGTACTTC. This sequence encodes CASSDLTSGGETQYF.

The chain couples TRBV19 to TRBJ1-6; a weak D match, TRBD1 (5 bases). Trimming took off 3 bases at V and 6 bases at J, with 12 bases between the two ends. Germline V CDR1 and CDR2: LNHDA, SQIVND (reference sequence). The CDR3 is 15 residues long. The CDR3 protein is CASSIQGASNSPLHF. The CDR3 nucleotides read TGTGCCAGTAGTATCCAAGGGGCAAGTAATTCACCCCTCCACTTT.

This sequence joins TRBV18 and TRBJ2-1; 8 bases agree with TRBD2. The CDR3 has 16 residues. Trimming at V came to 0 bases and at J to 6 bases, leaving 7 bases not matched to a gene. CDR1 is KGHSH, CDR2 LQKENI, per germline. The CDR3 DNA reads TGTGCCAGCTCACCACCGAGAGCGGGAGCCTTCAATGAGCAGTTCTTC. Its protein is CASSPPRAGAFNEQFF. Using reference TRBV18 and TRBJ2-1 for the parts outside the CDR3, the full variable domain is NAGVMQNPRHLVRRRGQEARLRCSPMKGHSHVYWYRQLPEEGLKFMVYLQKENIIDESGMPKERFSAEFPKEGPSILRIQQVVRGDSAAYFCASSPPRAGAFNEQFFGPGTRLTVL.

The chain recombines TRBV7-2 with TRBJ1-2, with 7 bases that match TRBD1. This CDR3 contains 13 residues. With 3 bases clipped from V and 3 bases from J, the junction kept 1 base outside the gene matches. Germline CDR1 reads SGHTA; CDR2 reads FQGNSA. CDR3 protein: CASSFGTDYGYTF. CDR3 nucleotides: TGTGCCAGCAGCTTCGGGACAGACTATGGCTACACCTTC.

The sample holds one count of this clone. DNA of the CDR3: TGTGCCAGCAGCCGTACTAGCGGATACACAGATACGCAGTATTTT. Its protein is CASSRTSGYTDTQYF. V is TRBV3-1 (or the pseudogene TRBV3-2) and J is TRBJ2-3; 8 bases are shared with TRBD2. The CDR3 is 15 amino acids. The germline CDR1 and CDR2 sequences are LGHDT and YNNKEL (reference sequence). The V gene end was trimmed by 4 bases and the J gene end by 2 bases; junction bases not matched to a gene: 5.

The V gene is TRBV6-5, the J gene TRBJ1-2; D ambiguous. This CDR3 spans 14 amino acids. V shed 6 bases and J shed 3 bases, with 14 bases lying between them. Germline CDR1 is MNHEY and CDR2 is SVGAGI. As DNA, the CDR3 is TGTGCCAGCAGCCAAGCGCAAAAGGACTATGGCTACACCTTC. Residues: CASSQAQKDYGYTF.